Listed below are T cell receptor beta chains from one sample, sequenced in a study of OX40 agonist ivuxolimab in advanced cancers. Data came from immunoSEQ multiplex PCR; TCRdb stores just in-frame clones and leaves some out. The sample shows 65,000 to 85,000 clones, about 85% of them seen only once. This specimen consisted of CD4+ or CD8+ T cells sorted from blood, obtained in a trial of the OX40 agonist ivuxolimab. Every receptor here comes from an adult with an advanced solid tumor such as melanoma, head and neck, liver or kidney cancer. The CDR3 runs from the conserved cysteine through the conserved F or W. The order of the fields is J gene, CDR3 length, V gene, CDR3 protein.

J: TRBJ1-5; length: 18; V: TRBV4-1; CDR3: CASSQDYSGGGSNQPQHF
J: TRBJ1-2; length: 14; V: TRBV4-2; CDR3: CASSQAGIRAGYTF
J: TRBJ2-5; length: 13; V: TRBV28; CDR3: CASSFIGEGTQYF
J: TRBJ2-7; length: 12; V: TRBV6-5; CDR3: CASSPYTYEQYF
J: TRBJ1-2; length: 13; V: TRBV11-2; CDR3: CASSLYSNYGYTF
J: TRBJ1-5; length: 13; V: TRBV18; CDR3: CASSPTPNQPQHF
J: TRBJ1-2; length: 18; V: TRBV7-2; CDR3: CASSPKYGSGEKGYGYTF
J: TRBJ2-7; length: 13; V: TRBV5-1; CDR3: CASSLGRVNEQYF
J: TRBJ2-1; length: 17; V: TRBV13; CDR3: CASSSLVLAGGVYEQFF
J: TRBJ1-5; length: 12; V: TRBV15; CDR3: CATRIRDQPQHF
J: TRBJ2-3; length: 13; V: TRBV7-9; CDR3: CASSFVRTDTQYF
J: TRBJ2-5; length: 15; V: TRBV10-3; CDR3: CAIKASSEQQETQYF
J: TRBJ2-7; length: 16; V: TRBV5-1; CDR3: CASSPPGSGGSYEQYF
J: TRBJ1-4; length: 17; V: TRBV30; CDR3: CAWSRDSLLSTNEKLFF
J: TRBJ2-1; length: 10; V: TRBV20-1; CDR3: CSASGYEQFF
J: TRBJ2-1; length: 14; V: TRBV27; CDR3: CATNAGTYYNEQFF
J: TRBJ1-4; length: 15; V: TRBV12-5; CDR3: CASGLGDSWNEKLFF
J: TRBJ2-7; length: 15; V: TRBV7-2; CDR3: CASSSPGLGIGEQYF
J: TRBJ2-2; length: 16; V: TRBV7-2; CDR3: CASSLVGQGRRGELFF
J: TRBJ2-3; length: 15; V: TRBV6-1; CDR3: CASTQGFVGTDTQYF
J: TRBJ2-1; length: 18; V: TRBV11-3; CDR3: CASSPSRGASGTYNEQFF
J: TRBJ1-6; length: 15; V: TRBV5-4; CDR3: CASSAETGRYSPLHF
J: TRBJ1-2; length: 14; V: TRBV5-4; CDR3: CASSPGRINYGYTF
J: TRBJ1-3; length: 14; V: TRBV14; CDR3: CASSPGAAGNTIYF
J: TRBJ2-7; length: 13; V: TRBV7-2; CDR3: CASSGTAGFEQYF
J: TRBJ1-1; length: 17; V: TRBV18; CDR3: CASSPPAGLGGNTEAFF
J: TRBJ2-7; length: 16; V: TRBV7-2; CDR3: CASSLGGLGLSYEQYF
J: TRBJ2-7; length: 18; V: TRBV19; CDR3: CASSIRQPRSDRVYEQYF
J: TRBJ1-1; length: 13; V: TRBV6-5; CDR3: CASSWDLNTEAFF
J: TRBJ2-7; length: 17; V: TRBV27; CDR3: CASSSGRTGPSSYEQYF
J: TRBJ2-1; length: 14; V: TRBV5-4; CDR3: CASSPGREYNEQFF
J: TRBJ1-1; length: 15; V: TRBV6-5; CDR3: CASSYTGQYNTEAFF
J: TRBJ2-7; length: 14; V: TRBV15; CDR3: CATSVGPSSYEQYF
J: TRBJ1-3; length: 17; V: TRBV19; CDR3: CASSGKLTGGNVNTIYF